This is a list of T cell receptor beta chains from one sample in a study of molecular identifiers for immune sequencing clone quantification. Via MiXCR, TCRdb re-called the PCR reads, giving one row per CDR3 protein. Among some 650,000 distinct CDR3 sequences listed, about 20% were seen once. Input material: naive CD8+ T cells from blood, with Jurkat cell RNA spiked in. These TCRs come from a human donor in good health. Some libraries in this study had Jurkat cell RNA spiked in. Each CDR3 is given with its conserved first and last residue. A D gene is named only where the DNA matches it firmly. Size values are once, few and many counts, or a class for expanded clones, and some rows have none.

TGTGCCAGCGATGACGCGGTCAGTGAGCAGTTCTTC	CASDDAVSEQFF	-	once	TRBV6-2/TRBV6-3	TRBJ2-1
TGCACCAGCAGCCCTTGGACAGGTGGGGATGAAAAACTGTTTTTT	CTSSPWTGGDEKLFF	-	few	TRBV1	TRBJ1-4
TGCAGCGTTGAAGATCCGGGGTATGAAGCTTTCTTT	CSVEDPGYEAFF	-	many	TRBV29-1	TRBJ1-1
TGTGCCTGGAGTCGGGCCTCCTACGAGCAGTACTTC	CAWSRASYEQYF	-	-	TRBV30	TRBJ2-7
TGCAGCGGTACGGGACAGGGAAGCTCCTACGAGCAGTACTTC	CSGTGQGSSYEQYF	TRBD1	many	TRBV29-1	TRBJ2-7
TGTGCCACCAGCAGAGTAGATGGTACACAAGAGACCCAGTACTTC	CATSRVDGTQETQYF	-	many	TRBV15	TRBJ2-5
TGTGCCAGCAGCGGACTAGTCAACACCGGGGAGCTGTTTTTT	CASSGLVNTGELFF	TRBD2	-	TRBV7-6	TRBJ2-2
TGTGCCAGCAGTTATGGTGTTTTCTACACCTTC	CASSYGVFYTF	-	few	TRBV6-5	TRBJ1-2
TGTGCCAGCAGTTCTCAGGGACCTCTCAGCCACGAGCAGTACTTC	CASSSQGPLSHEQYF	-	-	TRBV6-2/TRBV6-3	TRBJ2-7
TGTGCCAGCAGCTCCACCGACTCCTACAATGAGCAGTTCTTC	CASSSTDSYNEQFF	-	-	TRBV13	TRBJ2-1
TGCGCCAGCAGCCAAGATAGCCGACACAAACAAGAGACCCAGTACTTC	CASSQDSRHKQETQYF	-	many	TRBV4-3	TRBJ2-5
TGTGCCAGCAGTTTTCAGGGTGAACAGCCCCAGCATTTT	CASSFQGEQPQHF	-	few	TRBV27	TRBJ1-5
TGTGCCAGTAGTATGACTCAGGGTGGCACAGATACGCAGTATTTT	CASSMTQGGTDTQYF	-	many	TRBV19	TRBJ2-3
TGCGCCAGCAGCCCCTGGTTCCGGGGAGGCACTGAAGCTTTCTTT	CASSPWFRGGTEAFF	-	many	TRBV4-3	TRBJ1-1
TGTGCCAGCAGTAAACCTGGGACCCTTGGGAAGTATTTT	CASSKPGTLGKYF	-	-	TRBV12-3/TRBV12-4	TRBJ2-3
TGTGCCAGCAGCTCCCCTTTCGTGAATGAGCAGTTCTTC	CASSSPFVNEQFF	-	-	TRBV11-2	TRBJ2-1
TGTGCCAGCAGCCAAGAATCTAGTGGGAGTCACTATGGCTACACCTTC	CASSQESSGSHYGYTF	-	-	TRBV14	TRBJ1-2
TGTGCCAGCAGCCAAGAATGGTTAGCGGGAAACCGACACACCGGGGAGCTGTTTTTT	CASSQEWLAGNRHTGELFF	TRBD2	few	TRBV14	TRBJ2-2
TGTGCCAGCAGTTACGACAACTCCTACGAGCAGTACTTC	CASSYDNSYEQYF	-	few	TRBV6-2/TRBV6-3	TRBJ2-7